This T cell receptor (beta chain) originates from a study of blood T cell repertoires in COVID-19. This table comes from immunoSEQ multiplex PCR, and its TCRdb copy is limited to in-frame clones, with some not included. The sample yields some 250,000 clones, about 83% seen once. Between the trimmed V and J ends, which lost 0 bases and 7 bases, there was a span of 16 bases. The CDR3 spans 15 residues. Germline CDR1 is SGDLS and CDR2 is YYNGEE. The receptor was derived from an elderly man with acute or convalescent COVID-19. The J gene is TRBJ1-2, the V gene TRBV9, with D maybe TRBD1 (6 bases). Sample: peripheral blood. The CDR3 DNA reads as TGTGCCAGCAGCGTAGGTCTGGGGCAGGGGTTTGGCTACACCTTC. Translation: CASSVGLGQGFGYTF.